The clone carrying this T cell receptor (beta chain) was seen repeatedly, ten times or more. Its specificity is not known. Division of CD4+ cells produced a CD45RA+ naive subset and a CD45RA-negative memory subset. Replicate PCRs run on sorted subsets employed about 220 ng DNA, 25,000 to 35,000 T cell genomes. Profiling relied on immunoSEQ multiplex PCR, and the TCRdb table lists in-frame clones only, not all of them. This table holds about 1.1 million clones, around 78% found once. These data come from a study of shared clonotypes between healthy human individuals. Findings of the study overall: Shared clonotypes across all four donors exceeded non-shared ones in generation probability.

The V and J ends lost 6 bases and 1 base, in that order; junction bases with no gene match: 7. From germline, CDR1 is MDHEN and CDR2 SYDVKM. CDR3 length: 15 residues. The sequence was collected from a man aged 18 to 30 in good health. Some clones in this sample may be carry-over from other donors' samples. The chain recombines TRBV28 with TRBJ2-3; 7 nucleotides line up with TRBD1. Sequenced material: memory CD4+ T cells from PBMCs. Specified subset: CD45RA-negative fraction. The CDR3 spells CASRNDRDGTDTQYF. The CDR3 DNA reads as TGTGCCAGCAGAAACGACAGGGACGGCACAGATACGCAGTATTTT.